This T cell receptor beta chain came from a study of blood T cells in healthy people across ages. Findings of the study overall: Researchers judged that diversity estimates from one million T cells fell short of true values. Unsorted PBMC material precluded a definitive naive versus antigen-experienced comparison.

Isolated per sample were at least 7 million PBMCs. Trimming shortened V by 3 bases and J by 1 base, and 12 bases separated the two germline ends. Germline CDR1 reads MDHEN; CDR2 reads SYDVKM. This CDR3 is 15 amino acids long. Next came a second PCR, run for about 7 to 12 cycles, which used a sample-barcoded 5' primer along with a J-beta primer mix. Tagging of each cDNA molecule was performed by a template-switch adaptor with 12 random nucleotides. One entry per CDR3 protein, called by TCRdb with MiXCR from the 5' RACE reads. The repertoire holds around 1,000,000 distinct CDR3 sequences, with 35% to 40% as singletons. Comments on this clonotype: As yet, its antigen is unknown.

The TCR sequence derives from a man between 18 and 29 years old in good health. The chain links TRBV28 to TRBJ1-2; maybe TRBD1 (6 bases). Sequenced material: blood. The CDR3 here is CASSLGAIGNYGYTF. CDR3 bases: TGTGCCAGCAGTTTGGGGGCAATTGGTAACTATGGCTACACCTTC.